This TCR beta chain was found in a study of sequential checkpoint blockade in melanoma. The treatment is: randomized to nivolumab then ipilimumab (arm A) or the reverse (arm B). Live CD3+CD8+ CD19− CD56− cells were sorted from PBMCs. Germline CDR1 reads SGHDT; CDR2 reads YYEEEE. V dropped 3 bases and J dropped 3; count of bases not matched to a gene: 1. There are 14 residues in the CDR3. The data were produced by immunoSEQ multiplex PCR, yet TCRdb's version contains in-frame clones alone and is incomplete. Of about 15,000 clones listed, 65% to 80% are singletons. Source: CD8+ T cells sorted from blood (inferred from file names), taken from a patient given nivolumab and ipilimumab in sequence. The V gene is TRBV5-6, the J gene TRBJ1-3, with TRBD1 matching over 9 bases. This clonotype originated in a human donor with melanoma. The CDR3 DNA follows: TGTGCCAGCAGCTGGACAGGGGATGGAAACACCATATATTTT. It is translated as CASSWTGDGNTIYF.